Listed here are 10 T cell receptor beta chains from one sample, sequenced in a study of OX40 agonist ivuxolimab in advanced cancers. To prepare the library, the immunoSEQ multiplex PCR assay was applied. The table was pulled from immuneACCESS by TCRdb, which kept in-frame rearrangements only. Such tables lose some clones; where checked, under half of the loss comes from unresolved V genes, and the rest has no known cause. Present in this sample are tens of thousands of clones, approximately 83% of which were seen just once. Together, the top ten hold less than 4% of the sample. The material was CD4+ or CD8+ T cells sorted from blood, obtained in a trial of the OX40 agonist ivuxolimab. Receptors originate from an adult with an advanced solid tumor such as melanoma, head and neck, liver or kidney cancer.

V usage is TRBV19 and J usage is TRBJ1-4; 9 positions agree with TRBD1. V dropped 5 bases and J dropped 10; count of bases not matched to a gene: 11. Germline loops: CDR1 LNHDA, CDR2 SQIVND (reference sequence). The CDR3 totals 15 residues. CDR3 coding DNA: TGTGCCAGTAGTTTCTCCCGGGACAGGGTTGCAAAACTGTTTTTT. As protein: CASSFSRDRVAKLFF.

The CDR3: CASSLDLAGRTDTQYF. The CDR3 coding sequence is TGCGCCAGCAGCTTGGATCTAGCGGGGCGCACAGATACGCAGTATTTT. This chain joins TRBV5-1 and TRBJ2-3, with 9 bases matching TRBD2. CDR3 length: 16 amino acids. With V trimmed by 0 bases and J by 1 base, 3 bases remained unmatched. Germline lookup yields CDR1 SGHRS and CDR2 YFSETQ.

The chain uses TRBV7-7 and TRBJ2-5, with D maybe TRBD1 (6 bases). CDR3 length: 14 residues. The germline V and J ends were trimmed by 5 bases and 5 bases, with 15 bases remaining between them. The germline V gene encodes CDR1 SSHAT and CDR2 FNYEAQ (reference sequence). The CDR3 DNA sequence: TGTGCCAGCAGCCCCCGGGACACAAGGGAGACCCAGTACTTC. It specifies CASSPRDTRETQYF.

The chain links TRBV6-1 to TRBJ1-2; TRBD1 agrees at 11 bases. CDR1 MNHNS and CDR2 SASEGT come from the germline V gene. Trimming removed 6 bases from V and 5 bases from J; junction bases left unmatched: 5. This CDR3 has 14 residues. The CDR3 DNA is TGTGCCAGCAGCGGACAGGGGGCGCGGTATGGCTACACCTTC. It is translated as CASSGQGARYGYTF.

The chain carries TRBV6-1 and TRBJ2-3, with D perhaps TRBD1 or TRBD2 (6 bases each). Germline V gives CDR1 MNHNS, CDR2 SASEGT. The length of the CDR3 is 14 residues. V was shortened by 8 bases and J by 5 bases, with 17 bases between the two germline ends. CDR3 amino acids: CASGWYGGQDTQYF. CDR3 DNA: TGTGCCAGCGGCTGGTACGGGGGCCAAGATACGCAGTATTTT.

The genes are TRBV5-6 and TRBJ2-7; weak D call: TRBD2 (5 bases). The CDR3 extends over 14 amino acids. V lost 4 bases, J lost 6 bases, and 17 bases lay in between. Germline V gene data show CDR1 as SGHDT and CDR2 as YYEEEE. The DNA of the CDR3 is TGTGCCAGCAGCACGATTCCCGGCCGGGGCGAGCAGTACTTC. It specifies CASSTIPGRGEQYF.

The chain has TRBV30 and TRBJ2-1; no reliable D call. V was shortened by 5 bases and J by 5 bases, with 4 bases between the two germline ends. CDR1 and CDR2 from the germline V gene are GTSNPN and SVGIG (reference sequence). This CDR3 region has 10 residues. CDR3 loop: CAWDNNEQFF. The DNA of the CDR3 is TGTGCCTGGGATAACAATGAGCAGTTCTTC.

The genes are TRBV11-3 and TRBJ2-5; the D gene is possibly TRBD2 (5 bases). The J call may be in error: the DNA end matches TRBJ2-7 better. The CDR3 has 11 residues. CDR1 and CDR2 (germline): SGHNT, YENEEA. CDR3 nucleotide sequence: TGTGCCAGCAGCTTACGGGGCGAGCAGTACTTC. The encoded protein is CASSLRGEQYF.

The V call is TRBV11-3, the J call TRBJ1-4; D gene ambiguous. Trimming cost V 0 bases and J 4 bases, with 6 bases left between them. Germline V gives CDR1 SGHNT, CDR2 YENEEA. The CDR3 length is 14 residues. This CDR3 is CASSLDQYNEKLFF. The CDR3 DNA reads TGTGCCAGCAGCTTAGACCAGTATAATGAAAAACTGTTTTTT.

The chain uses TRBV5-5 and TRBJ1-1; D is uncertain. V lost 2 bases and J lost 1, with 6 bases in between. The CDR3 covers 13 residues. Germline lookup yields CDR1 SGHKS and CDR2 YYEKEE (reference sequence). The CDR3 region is CASSLLANTEAFF. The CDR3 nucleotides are TGTGCCAGCAGCTTATTGGCGAACACTGAAGCTTTCTTT.